These T cell receptor beta chains were read from a single sample in a study of cytomegalovirus exposure and HLA in healthy donors. Some clones are missing from TCRdb's copy, which holds only in-frame ones; the method was immunoSEQ multiplex PCR. This repertoire shows approximately 120,000 clones, 81% found once; its top ten account for about 1%. Sequencing input: PBMCs. The receptors come from a woman younger than 45 in good health and CMV-seronegative. Both conserved end residues are part of each CDR3. A D gene is named only where the DNA matches it firmly. The size of a clone is reported for some rows only, either as once, few or many, or as a class for expanded clones.

. | . | TRBJ1-5 | TRBV19 | CASSYGGLSNQPQHF | TGTGCCAGTAGTTACGGGGGGCTTAGCAATCAGCCCCAGCATTTT
TRBD1 | . | TRBJ1-3 | TRBV6-1 | CASSEGTVSSGNTIYF | TGTGCCAGCAGTGAGGGGACAGTTTCTTCTGGAAACACCATATATTTT
TRBD1 | . | TRBJ1-1 | TRBV27 | CASSLDRGSQNTEAFF | TGTGCCAGCAGTTTGGACAGGGGATCGCAGAACACTGAAGCTTTCTTT
TRBD2 | . | TRBJ2-5 | TRBV7-9 | CAGRGRRSGETQYF | TGTGCCGGCCGCGGGAGGAGATCGGGAGAGACCCAGTACTTC
TRBD2 | . | TRBJ2-7 | TRBV9 | CASSVDPSGKGYEQYF | TGTGCCAGCAGCGTAGACCCCAGCGGGAAAGGGTACGAGCAGTACTTC
. | once | TRBJ1-1 | TRBV7-9 | CSSSLSYTEAFF | TGTTCCAGCAGCTTATCGTACACTGAAGCTTTCTTT
TRBD2 | once | TRBJ2-1 | TRBV7-2 | CASSDSGSLYNEQFF | TGTGCCAGCAGCGACAGCGGGAGCCTTTACAATGAGCAGTTCTTC
. | . | TRBJ2-7 | TRBV27 | CASSLGTSFYEQYF | TGTGCCAGCAGTTTAGGGACATCGTTCTACGAGCAGTACTTC
. | . | TRBJ2-1 | TRBV7-3 | CASSLPDNEQFF | TGTGCCAGCAGCTTACCCGACAATGAGCAGTTCTTC
. | . | TRBJ2-1 | TRBV29-1 | CSVATFNEQFF | TGCAGCGTTGCTACTTTCAATGAGCAGTTCTTC
TRBD1 | once | TRBJ1-2 | TRBV6-6 | CASSYSTGSGYTF | TGTGCCAGCAGTTACTCGACAGGGTCCGGCTACACCTTC
TRBD1 | . | TRBJ2-2 | TRBV7-9 | CASSQRGGNTGELFF | TGTGCCAGCAGCCAGAGAGGGGGCAACACCGGGGAGCTGTTTTTT
TRBD2 | . | TRBJ2-5 | TRBV18 | CASSPGGASGSWETQYF | TGTGCCAGCTCACCAGGCGGCGCTAGCGGGAGTTGGGAGACCCAGTACTTC
TRBD2 | . | TRBJ2-3 | TRBV7-3 | CASSSMHGTSGGVRTDTQYF | TGTGCCAGCAGCTCAATGCACGGGACTAGCGGGGGGGTGCGCACAGATACGCAGTATTTT
TRBD1 | . | TRBJ2-2 | TRBV5-1 | CASSSNPGGIGTGELFF | TGCGCCAGCAGCTCCAATCCAGGGGGCATCGGCACCGGGGAGCTGTTTTTT
TRBD1 | few | TRBJ1-6 | TRBV9 | CASSAELQGAPSNSPLHF | TGTGCCAGCAGCGCCGAACTTCAGGGGGCGCCGAGTAATTCACCCCTCCACTTT
. | . | TRBJ2-3 | TRBV25-1 | CASSGTQRPTDTQYF | TGTGCCAGCAGTGGAACCCAGCGGCCCACAGATACGCAGTATTTT
. | . | TRBJ2-7 | TRBV7-2 | CASSLASAGFGEQYF | TGTGCCAGCAGCTTAGCATCCGCTGGGTTCGGGGAGCAGTACTTC
. | . | TRBJ1-2 | TRBV11-2 | CASSLLGAGYTF | TGTGCCAGCAGCTTATTGGGGGCGGGCTACACCTTC
TRBD1 | few | TRBJ2-1 | TRBV5-1 | CASSLTGGTYNEQFF | TGCGCCAGCAGCTTAACAGGGGGGACCTACAATGAGCAGTTCTTC
. | . | TRBJ1-2 | TRBV11-2 | CASSPQQGRGYTF | TGTGCCAGCAGCCCTCAACAGGGTCGTGGCTACACCTTC
. | . | TRBJ2-5 | TRBV5-1 | CASSLFQGMGETQYF | TGCGCCAGCAGCTTGTTTCAGGGGATGGGCGAGACCCAGTACTTC
. | . | TRBJ2-7 | TRBV28 | CASARQNYEQYF | TGTGCCAGCGCGCGGCAGAACTACGAGCAGTACTTC
TRBD1 | . | TRBJ1-1 | TRBV5-6 | CASSFGTGNTEAFF | TGTGCCAGCAGCTTTGGGACAGGGAACACTGAAGCTTTCTTT
. | . | TRBJ2-7 | TRBV10-3 | CAISELTYEQYF | TGTGCCATCAGTGAGTTAACCTACGAGCAGTACTTC
. | . | TRBJ2-1 | TRBV5-1 | CASTLSYDEQFF | TGCGCCAGCACCCTTAGCTATGATGAGCAGTTCTTC
TRBD1 | . | TRBJ1-2 | TRBV28 | CASRPGQGALANYGYTF | TGTGCCAGCAGGCCGGGACAGGGGGCCCTAGCTAATTATGGCTACACCTTC
. | . | TRBJ2-5 | TRBV14 | CASSLPGTAGVGQETQYF | TGTGCCAGCAGCCTCCCCGGGACAGCGGGAGTGGGGCAAGAGACCCAGTACTTC
. | few | TRBJ2-1 | TRBV5-1 | CASSPAPDKTNEQFF | TGCGCCAGCAGCCCCGCACCGGACAAGACCAATGAGCAGTTCTTC
TRBD1 | . | TRBJ2-3 | TRBV15 | CATSRVVGQGSDTQYF | TGTGCCACCAGCAGAGTGGTGGGACAGGGATCAGATACGCAGTATTTT
. | . | TRBJ2-7 | TRBV18 | CASSPAGPLGYYEQYF | TGTGCCAGCTCACCTGCAGGGCCACTCGGGTATTACGAGCAGTACTTC
TRBD1 | . | TRBJ2-2 | TRBV4-1 | CASSRQGARGELFF | TGCGCCAGCAGCAGACAGGGGGCTAGGGGGGAGCTGTTTTTT
. | few | TRBJ2-6 | TRBV4-1 | CASSQDRGSGANVLTF | TGCGCCAGCAGCCAAGATAGGGGCTCTGGGGCCAACGTCCTGACTTTC